Listed here are 8 T cell receptor beta chains from one sample, sequenced in a study of T-cell reconstitution after alpha-beta-depleted transplantation in children listed by TCRdb under 2016. This specimen's treatment or condition label, interpreted: allogeneic hematopoietic cell transplantation with graft depleted of TCRalphabeta T cells and CD19 B cells. Library construction relied on PCR. Sequencing was performed on an Illumina HiSeq 2500. TCR libraries were prepared with molecular barcoding, using unique molecular identifiers to normalize TCRbeta repertoire quantification. The public reads were reprocessed in TCRdb via fastp at Q25 and MiXCR, keeping in-frame beta chains. Every distinct CDR3 protein forms one entry, paired with its most common genes and DNA. Counted in this sample were approximately 350,000 distinct CDR3 sequences; roughly 16% of them appeared once. The ten largest clonotypes hold around two fifths of the sample.

The sample in question was PBMCs, mostly from graft donor cells, obtained 360 days after TCRalphabeta/CD19-depleted stem cell transplant. Source of these receptors: a male patient aged 2-15 years who had a stem cell transplant for acute lymphoblastic leukemia, so the T cells may come from the graft donor.

The sample holds a few counts of this clonotype. The chain employs TRBV2 and TRBJ2-1; 7 bases fit TRBD2. Unmatched junction bases numbered 11, after V lost 9 bases and J lost 6 bases. CDR1 is SNHLY, CDR2 FYNNEI, per germline. CDR3 size: 14 residues. CDR3 amino acids: CASQGRLASNEQFF. As DNA, the CDR3 is TGTGCCAGTCAAGGACGACTAGCTTCCAATGAGCAGTTCTTC.

The chain carries TRBV15 and TRBJ1-5, with 9 positions matching TRBD1. V shed 0 bases, J shed 0 bases, and the junction held 21 bases outside the gene matches. CDR1 and CDR2 (germline): LNHNV, YYDKDF (reference sequence). The CDR3 has 23 amino acids. CDR3 DNA: TGTGCCACCAGCAGAGATTATCCTGGATGGGCGGACAGGGGCGATTATAGCAATCAGCCCCAGCATTTT. It yields the protein CATSRDYPGWADRGDYSNQPQHF.

The V gene is TRBV11-1, the J gene TRBJ2-4, with D tentatively TRBD2 (7 bases). Germline CDR1 is SGHAT and CDR2 is FQDESV (reference sequence). The CDR3 length is 20 residues. The V gene lost 2 bases and the J gene lost 2 bases, with 25 bases spanning the gap. CDR3 sequence reads: CASSLFGGPLGGGTKNIQYF. The CDR3 nucleotides read TGTGCCAGCAGCTTATTTGGGGGTCCCCTAGGGGGGGGTACCAAAAACATTCAGTACTTC. The full variable domain, in which reference TRBV11-1 and TRBJ2-4 provide the parts outside the CDR3, is EAEVAQSPRYKITEKSQAVAFWCDPISGHATLYWYRQILGQGPELLVQFQDESVVDDSQLPKDRFSAERLKGVDSTLKIQPAELGDSAMYLCASSLFGGPLGGGTKNIQYFGAGTRLSVL.

The table lists this clonotype with many counts. The chain combines TRBV5-6 with TRBJ1-2; 7 nucleotides line up with TRBD1. Unmatched junction bases numbered 7, after V lost 4 bases and J lost 7 bases. The CDR3 runs to 13 residues. Germline CDR1 is SGHDT and CDR2 is YYEEEE. The CDR3 DNA is TGTGCCAGCAGCCTAGGGACAGAAAGTGGCTACACCTTC. This sequence encodes CASSLGTESGYTF.

The chain recombines TRBV30 with TRBJ2-1, with D unresolved. Germline lookup yields CDR1 GTSNPN and CDR2 SVGIG (reference sequence). This CDR3 contains 12 residues. The ends were cut back, 4 bases at V and 5 bases at J, with 9 bases in the middle. Here the CDR3 DNA reads TGTGCCTGGATGGCCCCGAACAATGAGCAGTTCTTC. Its protein is CAWMAPNNEQFF.

This clonotype has a handful of counts. CDR3 sequence reads: CATSRDWARASGLTDTQYF. The CDR3 nucleotides read TGTGCCACCAGCAGAGATTGGGCTAGGGCTAGCGGGCTCACAGATACGCAGTATTTT. This chain connects TRBV15 to TRBJ2-3, with 8 bases that match TRBD2. The CDR3 contains 19 residues. V lost 0 bases, J lost 2 bases, and 13 bases stayed unmatched. CDR1 and CDR2 (germline): LNHNV, YYDKDF (reference sequence).

This clonotype was observed a handful of times. The V call is TRBV4-1, the J call TRBJ2-5; D is unclear. The CDR3 consists of 14 residues. V lost 0 bases and J lost 4, with 9 bases in between. The V gene's germline CDR1 is MGHRA and CDR2 YSYEKL. CDR3 nucleotides: TGCGCCAGCAGCCAAGATCGGCAGGTAGAGACCCAGTACTTC. Protein: CASSQDRQVETQYF.

This clonotype was observed at least ten times. This sequence joins TRBV12-3 or TRBV12-4 and TRBJ2-7, with D perhaps matching TRBD2 (5 bases). V lost 2 bases, J lost 2 bases, and 10 bases lay in between. The CDR3 length is 14 residues. In DNA form, the CDR3 reads TGTGCCAGCAGTTTAACGGACTCCACCTACGAGCAGTACTTC. Amino acid sequence: CASSLTDSTYEQYF.